These 20 T cell receptor beta chains were sequenced from one sample in a study of cytomegalovirus exposure and HLA in healthy donors (TCRdb year 2017). Receptor amplification or capture employed the immunoSEQ multiplex PCR assay. The multiplex PCR relied on a mix of 60 forward primers for TCR Vbeta segments and 13 reverse primers for TCR Jbeta segments. TCRdb carries this immuneACCESS record with in-frame sequences only. Its versions omit some clonotypes, under half of them owing to an unresolved V gene in the studies checked, with the rest unexplained. The sample profile shows hundreds of thousands of clones; approximately 78% of them were found once. Of the sample, more than 0.45% is held by the ten largest clones. What was sequenced was PBMCs. The receptors stem from a boy aged 5-17 years in good health and CMV-seronegative.

This CDR3 is CASSSWGQGRVEQYF. CDR3 in DNA: TGTGCCAGCAGCTCGTGGGGACAGGGTCGGGTCGAGCAGTACTTC. The gene calls are TRBV7-9 and TRBJ2-7, with 9 bases matching TRBD1. The CDR3 consists of 15 residues. The V gene's germline CDR1 is SEHNR and CDR2 FQNEAQ (reference sequence). Unmatched junction bases numbered 10, after V lost 4 bases and J lost 6 bases. The complete variable domain, with remaining parts taken from reference TRBV7-9 and TRBJ2-7, reads DTGVSQNPRHKITKRGQNVTFRCDPISEHNRLYWYRQTLGQGPEFLTYFQNEAQLEKSRLLSDRFSAERPKGSFSTLEIQRTEQGDSAMYLCASSSWGQGRVEQYFGPGTRLTVT.

This chain connects TRBV20-1 to TRBJ1-2; D not resolved. Trimming removed 2 bases from V and 6 bases from J, with 4 bases in between. CDR1 DFQATT and CDR2 SNEGSKA come from the germline V gene (reference sequence). The CDR3 is made up of 10 amino acids. In DNA, the CDR3 is TGCAGTGCTAGACGTGATGGCTACACCTTC. Translated: CSARRDGYTF.

The rearrangement links TRBV10-1 to TRBJ2-3, with 11 bases lining up with TRBD2. The CDR3 spans 18 residues. J gave up 5 bases and V 5 bases, and 15 bases lay outside the gene matches. CDR1 is WNHNN, CDR2 SYGVQD, per germline (reference sequence). CDR3 sequence reads: CASSLEIGLAGGGDTQYF. The CDR3 DNA reads as TGCGCCAGCAGTTTAGAAATCGGCCTAGCGGGAGGCGGAGATACGCAGTATTTT.

The chain is built from TRBV19 and TRBJ2-3; tentatively, D is TRBD1 (6 bases). The CDR3 is made up of 17 amino acids. Deletions cut 0 bases from V and 1 base from J, with 14 bases between. Germline CDR1 LNHDA, CDR2 SQIVND (reference sequence). DNA of the CDR3: TGTGCCAGTAGTATAGATCCCACAGGGCGAGGCACAGATACGCAGTATTTT. Translating gives CASSIDPTGRGTDTQYF.

A remark on this clone: The junction differs from germline at one of its ends, possibly a read error. The chain recombines TRBV19 with TRBJ1-1; D may be TRBD1 (6 bases). Germline values: CDR1 LNHDA, CDR2 SQIVND (reference sequence). The CDR3 spans 13 residues. The CDR3 spells CASSPRRDTEAFF. The CDR3 DNA reads as TGTGCCAGTAGTCCCCGCAGGGACACAGAAGCTTTCTTT.

As regards this clone: The germline gene is not matched at one end of the junction; a read error may be the cause. The rearrangement uses TRBV20-1 and TRBJ1-2; 7 positions agree with TRBD1. The length of the CDR3 is 10 residues. Germline CDR1 reads DFQATT; CDR2 reads SNEGSKA (reference sequence). The CDR3 DNA follows: TGCAGTGGACAGGGCGCTGGCTACCCCTTC. Translation: CSGQGAGYPF.

The rearrangement links TRBV15 to TRBJ2-4; 7 nucleotides agree with TRBD2. This CDR3 is 16 amino acids long. CDR1 is LNHNV, CDR2 YYDKDF, per germline (reference sequence). Losses at the gene ends were 0 bases for V and 3 bases for J; bases not matched to a gene: 5. The CDR3: CATSRDGRDGKNIQYF. The CDR3 DNA follows: TGTGCCACCAGCAGAGATGGGAGGGATGGCAAAAACATTCAGTACTTC.

The chain is built from TRBV5-1 and TRBJ2-3; TRBD1 agrees at 8 bases. Germline V gene lookup returns CDR1 SGHRS and CDR2 YFSETQ. The ends lost 6 bases at V and 1 base at J; junction bases unmatched: 10. CDR3 size: 16 residues. The CDR3 is CASTRQGRSGTDTQYF. As DNA, the CDR3 is TGCGCCAGCACCCGACAGGGGAGGAGTGGCACAGATACGCAGTATTTT.

The sample holds a few counts of this clone. V is TRBV5-4 and J is TRBJ2-5; maybe TRBD2 (7 bases). V lost 0 bases and J 7 bases, leaving 19 bases between the germline ends. The CDR3 sequence is 16 residues long. Germline CDR1 is SGHNT and CDR2 is YYREEE (reference sequence). CDR3 DNA: TGTGCCAGCAGCTTGGATCCCGCGGGGGCCCTTGGGACCCAGTACTTC. This translates into CASSLDPAGALGTQYF.

In DNA, the CDR3 is TGTGCCACCAGCAGAGATCGTCGGGGTGAGCAGTTCTTC. Amino acids: CATSRDRRGEQFF. The chain combines TRBV15 with TRBJ2-1, with D maybe TRBD2 (5 bases). V shed 0 bases and J shed 9 bases, with 9 bases lying between them. Germline CDR1 and CDR2: LNHNV and YYDKDF (reference sequence). This CDR3 is built from 13 residues.

This chain links TRBV6-1 with TRBJ2-5; D uncertain. The CDR3 runs to 12 residues. The germline gives CDR1 MNHNS, CDR2 SASEGT. Trimming removed 3 bases at V and 5 bases at J, with 7 bases between. This CDR3 is CASSDFGETQYF. The CDR3, as DNA: TGTGCCAGCAGTGATTTCGGGGAGACCCAGTACTTC.

Regarding this clone: Relative to the germline gene, one junction end is altered; a read error may explain this. The sample carries other DNA sequences with the same CDR3. The gene calls are TRBV30 and TRBJ1-4; TRBD1 matches 8 bases. The CDR3 spans 13 residues. The germline V gene has CDR1 GTSNPN and CDR2 SVGIG (reference sequence). CDR3 residues: CAWSDRGREKLFF. The CDR3 nucleotides read TGCGCCTGGAGTGACAGGGGCCGGGAAAAACTGTTTTTT.

Points on this clone: Additional DNA sequences in this sample encode the identical CDR3. The chain has TRBV29-1 and TRBJ2-3; D possibly corresponds to TRBD2 (6 bases). Germline CDR1 SQVTM, CDR2 ANQGSEA. Trimming left V 1 base short and J 2 bases short, with 10 bases between. This CDR3 contains 14 residues. CDR3 sequence (DNA): TGCAGCGTTGAAGGTGGAGGGACCACAGATACGCAGTATTTT. The encoded protein is CSVEGGGTTDTQYF.

This clone was detected once. This sequence joins TRBV4-1 and TRBJ2-3, with a tentative D call TRBD2 (5 bases). Germline V lookup: CDR1 MGHRA, CDR2 YSYEKL. This CDR3 is built from 16 residues. Trimming cost V 1 base and J 7 bases, with 18 bases left between them. CDR3 residues: CASSQGPSGQPNTQYF. CDR3 DNA: TGCGCCAGCAGCCAAGGACCCAGCGGCCAACCGAATACGCAGTATTTT.

The gene calls are TRBV6-5 and TRBJ1-2, with TRBD1 identical over 7 bases. Germline trimming cut 0 bases from V and 7 bases from J; bases unmatched to any gene: 11. The CDR3 contains 16 residues. CDR1 and CDR2 (germline): MNHEY, SVGAGI. The CDR3 reads CASSYSLPTGNGGYTF. CDR3 nucleotide sequence: TGTGCCAGCAGTTACTCCTTACCGACAGGGAACGGTGGCTACACCTTC.

V usage is TRBV27 and J usage is TRBJ1-1, with 11 bases fitting TRBD1. This CDR3 is built from 15 residues. Trimming took 1 base from V and 7 from J; bases not matched to a gene: 5. CDR1 and CDR2 (germline): MNHEY, SMNVEV (reference sequence). CDR3: CASSLFGDRGNEAFF. Written as DNA, the CDR3 is TGTGCCAGCAGTTTATTCGGGGACAGGGGGAATGAAGCTTTCTTT.

The J gene is TRBJ2-1, the V gene TRBV7-2; TRBD2 is a possible D gene (6 bases). The V gene's germline CDR1 is SGHTA and CDR2 FQGNSA. This CDR3 comprises 18 residues. V was cut by 2 bases and J by 7 bases, with 24 bases left in between. This CDR3 reads CASSLFVASLSRGNEQFF. The CDR3 region has the DNA TGTGCCAGCAGCTTATTCGTGGCTAGCCTCAGTCGGGGGAATGAGCAGTTCTTC.

The chain is built from TRBV5-4 and TRBJ2-5; D is perhaps TRBD1 (5 bases). Germline V gene data show CDR1 as SGHNT and CDR2 as YYREEE (reference sequence). The ends were cut back, 3 bases at V and 3 bases at J, with 21 bases in the middle. There are 17 residues in the CDR3. The CDR3: CASSSEEWTFQKETQYF. The CDR3 coding sequence is TGTGCCAGCAGCTCTGAAGAATGGACATTCCAAAAAGAGACCCAGTACTTC.

The chain joins TRBV10-3 to TRBJ2-3; 7 bases fit TRBD1. Unmatched junction bases numbered 5, after V lost 7 bases and J lost 1 base. From germline, CDR1 is ENHRY and CDR2 SYGVKD. The CDR3 consists of 14 residues. CDR3 in amino acids: CAINRGLGTDTQYF. Here the CDR3 DNA reads TGTGCCATCAATAGGGGGCTCGGCACAGATACGCAGTATTTT.

This sequence joins TRBV2 and TRBJ1-2; the match to TRBD1 covers 9 bases. V trimming: 5 bases; J trimming: 3 bases; junction bases outside the gene matches: 7. CDR1 and CDR2 (germline): SNHLY, FYNNEI. There are 15 residues in the CDR3. The CDR3 spells CASSFRDRVDYGYTF. For the CDR3, the DNA is TGTGCCAGCAGTTTTCGGGACAGGGTTGACTATGGCTACACCTTC.